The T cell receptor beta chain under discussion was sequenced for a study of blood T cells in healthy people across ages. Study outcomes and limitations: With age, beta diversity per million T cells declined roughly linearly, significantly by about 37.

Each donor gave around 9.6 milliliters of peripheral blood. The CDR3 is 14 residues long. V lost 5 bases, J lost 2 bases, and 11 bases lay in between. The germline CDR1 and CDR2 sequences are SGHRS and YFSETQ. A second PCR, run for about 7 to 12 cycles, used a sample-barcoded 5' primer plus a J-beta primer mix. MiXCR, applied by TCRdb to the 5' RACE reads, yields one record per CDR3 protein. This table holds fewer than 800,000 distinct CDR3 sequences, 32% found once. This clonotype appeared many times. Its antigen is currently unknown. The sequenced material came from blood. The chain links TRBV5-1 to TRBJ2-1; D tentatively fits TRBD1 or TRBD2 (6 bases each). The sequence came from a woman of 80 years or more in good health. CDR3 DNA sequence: TGCGCCAGCAGTACGGGGGCCCCCTACAATGAGCAGTTCTTC. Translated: CASSTGAPYNEQFF.